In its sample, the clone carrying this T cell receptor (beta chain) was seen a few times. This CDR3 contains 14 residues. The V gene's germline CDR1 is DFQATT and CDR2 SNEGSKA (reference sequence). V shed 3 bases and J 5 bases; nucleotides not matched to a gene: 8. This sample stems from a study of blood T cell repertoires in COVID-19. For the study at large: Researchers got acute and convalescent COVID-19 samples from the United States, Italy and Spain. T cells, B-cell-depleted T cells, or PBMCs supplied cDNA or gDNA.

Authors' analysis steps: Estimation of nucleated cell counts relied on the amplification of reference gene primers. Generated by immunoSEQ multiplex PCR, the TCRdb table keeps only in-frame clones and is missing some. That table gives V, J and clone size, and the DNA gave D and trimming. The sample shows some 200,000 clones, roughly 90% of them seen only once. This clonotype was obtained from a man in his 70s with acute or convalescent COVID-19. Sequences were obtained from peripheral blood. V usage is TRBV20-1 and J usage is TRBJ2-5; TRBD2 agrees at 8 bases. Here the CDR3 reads CSASLSGSVETQYF. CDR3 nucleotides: TGCAGTGCTAGTTTAAGCGGGAGTGTTGAGACCCAGTACTTC.